This T cell receptor beta chain was captured by sequencing in a study of control samples from healthy donors and cancer patients. The assay was immunoSEQ multiplex PCR, and TCRdb's table has in-frame clones only and misses some. Of more than 95,000 clones in the sample, about 89% were seen once. CDR3 length: 13 amino acids. V dropped 0 bases and J dropped 4 bases, with 6 bases sitting between them. Germline V lookup: CDR1 SGDLS, CDR2 YYNGEE. This TCR was recovered from a man in his fifties or sixties with lung cancer. Sequencing was done on a sample of PBMCs. V is TRBV9 and J is TRBJ2-3; no clear D gene. The CDR3 loop reads CASSVADADTQYF. In DNA form, the CDR3 reads TGTGCCAGCAGCGTAGCTGATGCAGATACGCAGTATTTT.